One and the same sample provided the 21 T cell receptor beta chains below, sequenced in a study of blood T cell repertoires in COVID-19. Clones were sequenced by immunoSEQ multiplex PCR, and TCRdb holds only the in-frame ones, with some missing. The sample lists 150,000 to 200,000 clones, around 82% occurring once. Sequencing was performed on peripheral blood. The receptors were sampled from a man in his fifties or sixties with active or convalescent COVID-19.

The rearrangement joins TRBV7-9 to TRBJ2-2; a weak D match, TRBD2 (5 bases). CDR1 SEHNR and CDR2 FQNEAQ come from the germline V gene (reference sequence). V was pared by 4 bases and J by 1 base, with 16 bases between. The CDR3 sequence is 17 residues long. CDR3 bases: TGTGCCAGCAGCTCGCCGCCGGGGTCCGAGAACACCGGGGAGCTGTTTTTT. As protein: CASSSPPGSENTGELFF.

J is TRBJ2-7 and V is TRBV19, with a tentative D call TRBD1 (6 bases). V lost 4 bases to trimming and J lost 7 bases, with 14 bases between them. The CDR3 covers 13 residues. Germline V lookup: CDR1 LNHDA, CDR2 SQIVND (reference sequence). CDR3 in DNA: TGTGCCAGTAGTACCTTTAACGGACAGGAGCAGTACTTC. It yields the protein CASSTFNGQEQYF.

The sample holds a few counts of this clone. As DNA, the CDR3 is TGTGCCAGCAGGCTAATGGGGGGTGGCTACACCTTC. Translated: CASRLMGGGYTF. V gene TRBV12-3 or TRBV12-4 combines with J gene TRBJ1-2, with D maybe TRBD1 (5 bases). The CDR3 extends over 12 amino acids. V lost 6 bases and J lost 7, with 12 bases in between.

The genes are TRBV19 and TRBJ2-7; possible D gene TRBD2, 6 bases. Germline CDR1 reads LNHDA; CDR2 reads SQIVND (reference sequence). The CDR3 contains 16 residues. V dropped 1 base and J dropped 2 bases, with 15 bases sitting between them. CDR3 nucleotide sequence: TGTGCCAGTAGTATAGGCCCGGGAGAGAACACCTACGAGCAGTACTTC. Amino acid sequence: CASSIGPGENTYEQYF. Based on the CDR3 plus reference TRBV19 and TRBJ2-7, the full variable domain is DGGITQSPKYLFRKEGQNVTLSCEQNLNHDAMYWYRQDPGQGLRLIYYSQIVNDFQKGDIAEGYSVSREKKESFPLTVTSAQKNPTAFYLCASSIGPGENTYEQYFGPGTRLTVT.

The chain recombines TRBV3-1 (or the pseudogene TRBV3-2) with TRBJ2-1, with TRBD2 identical over 7 bases. Germline CDR1 reads LGHDT; CDR2 reads YNNKEL (reference sequence). CDR3 length: 17 residues. Trimming removed 0 bases from V and 6 bases from J; junction bases left unmatched: 11. As DNA, the CDR3 is TGTGCCAGCAGCCAAGATCTTTCGCGGGAGTCCCCCAATGAGCAGTTCTTC. This sequence encodes CASSQDLSRESPNEQFF.

This rearrangement joins TRBV11-2 to TRBJ2-5; 8 bases line up with TRBD2. This CDR3 has 15 amino acids. Losses at the gene ends were 3 bases for V and 2 bases for J; bases not matched to a gene: 5. Germline V lookup: CDR1 SGHAT, CDR2 FQNNGV. CDR3 loop: CASSFGLAEQETQYF. CDR3 bases: TGTGCCAGCAGCTTTGGACTAGCAGAACAAGAGACCCAGTACTTC.

The chain joins TRBV6-5 to TRBJ2-7, with D perhaps TRBD1 (6 bases). Germline V gene data show CDR1 as MNHEY and CDR2 as SVGAGI. V lost 7 bases and J 5 bases, leaving 12 bases between the germline ends. This CDR3 is 12 amino acids long. DNA of the CDR3: TGTGCCAGCAAACAGGGTTACGACGAGCAGTACTTC. Translating it yields CASKQGYDEQYF.

The CDR3 here is CSVRQANEKLFF. The CDR3 DNA reads TGCAGCGTTCGACAGGCGAATGAAAAACTGTTTTTT. V and J are TRBV29-1 and TRBJ1-4; TRBD1 is a possible D gene (6 bases). The germline V gene has CDR1 SQVTM and CDR2 ANQGSEA. Trimming pared 5 bases from V and 5 bases from J, leaving 9 bases between. The CDR3 covers 12 residues.

The chain couples TRBV11-3 to TRBJ2-1, with TRBD2 matching over 8 bases. V lost 3 bases and J lost 6; bases outside the gene matches: 7. The germline V gene has CDR1 SGHNT and CDR2 YENEEA. The CDR3 length is 15 residues. CDR3 loop: CASSLAGGVGNEQFF. CDR3 DNA: TGTGCCAGCAGCTTGGCGGGGGGAGTGGGCAATGAGCAGTTCTTC.

This clone has just one count. The rearrangement uses TRBV5-6 and TRBJ1-3, with a possible D match to TRBD1 (5 bases). Germline V lookup: CDR1 SGHDT, CDR2 YYEEEE. V gave up 0 bases and J gave up 3 bases, with 7 bases separating them. The CDR3 consists of 14 residues. The CDR3 region is CASSLGRVGNTIYF. The CDR3 bases are TGTGCCAGCAGCTTGGGCAGGGTTGGAAACACCATATATTTT.

The chain recombines TRBV28 with TRBJ2-5, with D unresolved. V dropped 1 base and J dropped 5 bases, with 11 bases sitting between them. There are 14 residues in the CDR3. The germline gives CDR1 MDHEN, CDR2 SYDVKM. As DNA, the CDR3 is TGTGCCAGCAGTTTATTGGCTGGAGTGGAGACCCAGTACTTC. It yields the protein CASSLLAGVETQYF.

V gene TRBV11-2 combines with J gene TRBJ1-1; D is unclear. V shed 5 bases and J shed 3 bases, with 16 bases lying between them. There are 15 residues in the CDR3. The germline V gene encodes CDR1 SGHAT and CDR2 FQNNGV. CDR3: CASSRGRGRDTEAFF. In DNA, the CDR3 is TGTGCCAGCAGCCGCGGACGGGGAAGGGACACTGAAGCTTTCTTT.

The DNA for the CDR3 is TGTGCCAGCAGCCTCAAGGGACAGAAGAATGAAAAACTGTTTTTT. This translates into CASSLKGQKNEKLFF. J is TRBJ1-4 and V is TRBV11-2; 7 nucleotides line up with TRBD1. Germline CDR1 is SGHAT and CDR2 is FQNNGV. The V segment lost 5 bases and the J segment 5 bases; nucleotides outside the gene matches: 8. This CDR3 region has 15 residues.

This clone was detected only a few times. This chain uses TRBV3-1 (or the pseudogene TRBV3-2) with TRBJ1-4; D not certain. In germline, CDR1 is LGHDT, CDR2 YNNKEL (reference sequence). V was shortened by 1 base and J by 5 bases, with 11 bases between the two germline ends. The CDR3 length is 15 residues. In DNA form, the CDR3 reads TGTGCCAGCAGCCAAGGCTTCAGGCCCAATGAAAAACTGTTTTTT. Its protein is CASSQGFRPNEKLFF.

As DNA, the CDR3 is TGCAGCGTTGGTCATCTAGCGGGATCCGAGCAGTACTTC. Amino acid sequence: CSVGHLAGSEQYF. This sequence joins TRBV29-1 and TRBJ2-7; 9 bases map to TRBD2. This CDR3 contains 13 residues. Losses at the gene ends were 4 bases for V and 6 bases for J; bases not matched to a gene: 7. CDR1 and CDR2 (germline): SQVTM, ANQGSEA.

V is TRBV5-8 and J is TRBJ1-1, with D possibly TRBD1 on 6 matching bases. CDR1 and CDR2 from the germline V gene are SGHTS and YDEGEE. The CDR3 has 13 residues. V was cut by 6 bases and J by 11 bases, with 20 bases left in between. This chain's CDR3 is CASTPGAIFPAFF. DNA of the CDR3: TGTGCCAGCACCCCAGGGGCGATATTCCCTGCTTTCTTT.

The gene calls are TRBV10-3 and TRBJ2-2; 7 nucleotides agree with TRBD1. Per the germline V gene, CDR1 is ENHRY and CDR2 is SYGVKD. Trimming removed 5 bases from V and 3 bases from J; junction bases left unmatched: 6. This CDR3 contains 15 residues. CDR3 sequence: CAISPQGQDTGELFF. The CDR3 coding sequence is TGTGCCATCAGTCCACAGGGGCAGGACACCGGGGAGCTGTTTTTT.

V usage is TRBV2 and J usage is TRBJ1-6; TRBD1 matches 7 bases. CDR1 is SNHLY, CDR2 FYNNEI, per germline. This CDR3 spans 14 amino acids. Losses at the gene ends were 4 bases for V and 5 bases for J; bases not matched to a gene: 2. DNA for the CDR3: TGTGCCAGCAGTGGGGACAGCAATAATTCACCCCTCCACTTT. Encoded protein: CASSGDSNNSPLHF.

This clone was counted a single time. The chain carries TRBV9 and TRBJ1-3, with D unclear. Germline V gene data show CDR1 as SGDLS and CDR2 as YYNGEE. V gave up 2 bases and J gave up 2 bases, with 5 bases separating them. This CDR3 is built from 13 residues. The CDR3 DNA follows: TGTGCCAGCAGCGTCGGTACTGGAAACACCATATATTTT. Its protein is CASSVGTGNTIYF.

The CDR3 nucleotides are TGTGCCAGCAGCGCCACAGGATTGAACACTGAAGCTTTCTTT. Protein product: CASSATGLNTEAFF. The chain employs TRBV7-8 and TRBJ1-1; a possible D gene is TRBD1 (5 bases). V dropped 5 bases and J dropped 0 bases, with 10 bases sitting between them. The CDR3 contains 14 residues. Germline V gene lookup returns CDR1 SGHVS and CDR2 FQNEAQ. Combining the CDR3 with reference TRBV7-8 and TRBJ1-1 gives the whole variable domain GAGVSQSPRYKVAKRGQDVALRCDPISGHVSLFWYQQALGQGPEFLTYFQNEAQLDKSGLPSDRFFAERPEGSVSTLKIQRTQQEDSAVYLCASSATGLNTEAFFGQGTRLTVV.

The CDR3 loop reads CASSTFDREWSPWANVLTF. CDR3 sequence (DNA): TGTGCCAGTAGTACCTTCGACAGGGAATGGTCCCCGTGGGCCAACGTCCTGACTTTC. The chain employs TRBV19 and TRBJ2-6; TRBD1 agrees at 7 bases. Per germline, CDR1 LNHDA and CDR2 SQIVND (reference sequence). The CDR3 is made up of 19 amino acids. Unmatched junction bases numbered 17, after V lost 4 bases and J lost 5 bases.